One and the same sample provided the 10 T cell receptor beta chains below, sequenced in a study of T cell responses to AZD1222 COVID-19 vaccine. Produced via immunoSEQ multiplex PCR; TCRdb's table is partial and in-frame only. The table includes about 88,000 clones, roughly 89% detected once. Sequenced material: peripheral blood, taken 28 days after the second AZD1222 dose. The receptors originated from an adult who received the AZD1222 COVID-19 vaccine.

Only a few counts were recorded for this clone. V is TRBV7-9 and J is TRBJ1-2; TRBD1 aligns across 9 bases. Germline V gene sequence: CDR1 SEHNR, CDR2 FQNEAQ (reference sequence). Trimming took 5 bases from V and 1 from J; bases not matched to a gene: 11. CDR3 length: 17 amino acids. This CDR3 reads CASSQLSGTGINYGYTF. Written as DNA, the CDR3 is TGTGCCAGCAGCCAACTCTCCGGGACAGGGATTAACTATGGCTACACCTTC.

This chain joins TRBV12-5 and TRBJ2-1; D uncertain. V was clipped by 9 bases and J by 5 bases, with 14 bases between them. The CDR3 is 13 residues long. Germline CDR1 is LGHNT and CDR2 is FRNRAP. The CDR3: CASGPKTNNEQFF. The DNA of the CDR3 is TGTGCTAGCGGGCCTAAAACCAACAATGAGCAGTTCTTC.

This chain joins TRBV12-5 and TRBJ2-3; D ambiguous. Germline CDR1 is LGHNT and CDR2 is FRNRAP. Deletions cut 5 bases from V and 2 bases from J, with 2 bases between. The CDR3 runs 11 residues. The CDR3 sequence: CASGATDTQYF. The CDR3 DNA sequence: TGTGCTAGTGGTGCCACAGATACGCAGTATTTT. Full variable domain (missing parts from reference TRBV12-5 and TRBJ2-3): DARVTQTPRHKVTEMGQEVTMRCQPILGHNTVFWYRQTMMQGLELLAYFRNRAPLDDSGMPKDRFSAEMPDATLATLKIQPSEPRDSAVYFCASGATDTQYFGPGTRLTVL.

This clone was counted only a few times. Other DNA sequences in the sample encode the same CDR3. The chain has TRBV5-5 and TRBJ2-1; TRBD1 aligns across 11 bases. The CDR3 contains 16 residues. Germline V lookup: CDR1 SGHKS, CDR2 YYEKEE (reference sequence). Losses at the gene ends were 4 bases for V and 4 bases for J; bases not matched to a gene: 7. The CDR3 loop reads CASSPGTGGSYNEQFF. The CDR3 region has the DNA TGTGCCAGCAGCCCCGGGACAGGGGGTTCGTACAATGAGCAGTTCTTC.

This chain uses TRBV4-1 with TRBJ2-7, with a possible D match to TRBD2 (6 bases). Germline CDR1 reads MGHRA; CDR2 reads YSYEKL. This CDR3 is built from 15 residues. The V gene lost 1 base and the J gene lost 2 bases, with 12 bases spanning the gap. CDR3 amino acids: CASSQASLAPYEQYF. Here the CDR3 DNA reads TGCGCCAGCAGCCAAGCTTCGCTAGCGCCCTACGAGCAGTACTTC.

The chain combines TRBV7-8 with TRBJ2-1; possibly TRBD1 or TRBD2 for D (5 bases each). The germline CDR1 and CDR2 sequences are SGHVS and FQNEAQ. The CDR3 length is 17 residues. V was cut by 4 bases and J by 5 bases, with 21 bases left in between. The CDR3: CASSSRTQGMGDNEQFF. CDR3 coding DNA: TGTGCCAGCAGCTCCCGGACGCAGGGTATGGGAGACAATGAGCAGTTCTTC.

The chain is built from TRBV7-9 and TRBJ1-4; TRBD1 agrees at 9 bases. Trimming at V came to 5 bases and at J to 6 bases, leaving 7 bases not matched to a gene. This CDR3 contains 15 residues. Germline CDR1 reads SEHNR; CDR2 reads FQNEAQ (reference sequence). The CDR3 DNA sequence: TGTGCCAGCAGCCATTGGGACAGGGAGCATGAAAAACTGTTTTTT. This codes for CASSHWDREHEKLFF.

This chain joins TRBV12-3 or TRBV12-4 and TRBJ2-7; D gene unclear. With 4 bases removed from V and 3 bases from J, the gap between germline ends came to 10 bases. The CDR3 contains 13 residues. The CDR3 nucleotides read TGTGCCAGCAGTTCGGACGGCCGCTACGAGCAGTACTTC. Amino acids: CASSSDGRYEQYF.

The chain is built from TRBV19 and TRBJ1-1; tentative D call: TRBD1 (5 bases). Trimming left V 8 bases short and J 3 bases short, with 16 bases between. The CDR3 has 14 amino acids. Germline CDR1 LNHDA, CDR2 SQIVND (reference sequence). The DNA of the CDR3 is TGTGCCAGTGGGAGGGTTCAGGGATACACTGAAGCTTTCTTT. As protein: CASGRVQGYTEAFF.

V gene TRBV5-1 combines with J gene TRBJ2-1; D might be TRBD2 (6 bases). V lost 7 bases and J 1 base, leaving 15 bases between the germline ends. Germline-derived CDR1 and CDR2 are SGHRS and YFSETQ. This CDR3 comprises 15 residues. As DNA, the CDR3 is TGCGCCAGCGGAGGGAGACAAACTTCCTACAATGAGCAGTTCTTC. It specifies CASGGRQTSYNEQFF.